The 21 T cell receptor beta chains below all came from one sample that was sequenced in a study of early T cells in non-severe SARS-CoV-2 infection. Each CDR3 protein gets one entry after TCRdb re-called the 5' RACE reads with MiXCR. The table has tens of thousands of distinct CDR3 sequences, 5.5% to 7.5% seen once; the top ten hold roughly 7.8%. Source material: whole blood. The receptors shown here come from an adult who was a healthcare worker with PCR-confirmed SARS-CoV-2 infection or an uninfected control (not recorded which).

The table lists this clonotype with many counts. The genes are TRBV11-2 and TRBJ2-1; TRBD2 aligns across 7 bases. The CDR3 is 16 residues long. In germline, CDR1 is SGHAT, CDR2 FQNNGV. V trimming: 2 bases; J trimming: 8 bases; junction bases outside the gene matches: 12. The CDR3 coding sequence is TGTGCCAGCAGCTTACGTCGGGCGGGGGAAAGAGATGAGCAGTTCTTC. Translation: CASSLRRAGERDEQFF.

This clonotype was found many times. The chain has TRBV6-1 and TRBJ2-7; D gene ambiguous. CDR1 is MNHNS and CDR2 is SASEGT in the germline V gene. Trimming took 4 bases from V and 3 from J, leaving 4 bases between them. The CDR3 is 11 residues long. The CDR3 DNA reads as TGTGCCAGCAGTGCCTACTACGAGCAGTACTTC. It codes for CASSAYYEQYF.

The chain carries TRBV7-9 and TRBJ2-3; 14 nucleotides match TRBD2. V dropped 5 bases and J dropped 1; count of bases not matched to a gene: 5. The CDR3 is made up of 17 amino acids. Germline-derived CDR1 and CDR2 are SEHNR and FQNEAQ (reference sequence). DNA of the CDR3: TGTGCCAGCAGCCTGGGACTAGCGGGGGCCCGCACAGATACGCAGTATTTT. Translating gives CASSLGLAGARTDTQYF. Full variable domain (missing parts from reference TRBV7-9 and TRBJ2-3): DTGVSQNPRHKITKRGQNVTFRCDPISEHNRLYWYRQTLGQGPEFLTYFQNEAQLEKSRLLSDRFSAERPKGSFSTLEIQRTEQGDSAMYLCASSLGLAGARTDTQYFGPGTRLTVL.

This clonotype was observed at least ten times. The rearrangement uses TRBV6-2 or TRBV6-3 and TRBJ2-7; D ambiguous. V was pared by 4 bases and J by 7 bases, with 14 bases between. In germline, CDR1 is MNHEY, CDR2 SVGEGT. The CDR3 contains 13 residues. CDR3 loop: CASSSSDRTEQYF. CDR3 coding DNA: TGTGCCAGCAGTTCCTCGGACCGTACGGAGCAGTACTTC.

As for this clonotype: This may come from a read error, since a much larger clone is one base off. The missing conserved phenylalanine or tryptophan at the end of this CDR3 makes a read error likely. This chain joins TRBV27 and TRBJ2-4, with 7 bases identical to TRBD2. The CDR3 is 13 residues long. The germline V gene has CDR1 MNHEY and CDR2 SMNVEV (reference sequence). The V and J ends lost 3 bases and 7 bases, in that order; junction bases with no gene match: 3. CDR3: CASSFMGGNIQYC. CDR3 nucleotide sequence: TGTGCCAGCAGTTTCATGGGGGGGAACATTCAGTACTGC.

This chain joins TRBV14 and TRBJ1-1, with a tentative D call TRBD1 (5 bases). The germline V gene has CDR1 SGHDN and CDR2 FVKESK. Trimming left V 6 bases short and J 0 bases short, with 8 bases between. The length of the CDR3 is 13 residues. The CDR3 is CASSQGMNTEAFF. CDR3 coding DNA: TGTGCCAGCAGTCAGGGCATGAACACTGAAGCTTTCTTT.

There are many counts of this clonotype. The rearrangement links TRBV6-5 to TRBJ1-6, with D hard to call. The germline V gene has CDR1 MNHEY and CDR2 SVGAGI. Trimming pared 0 bases from V and 6 bases from J, leaving 9 bases between. This CDR3 has 15 amino acids. The DNA of the CDR3 is TGTGCCAGCAGTTACTCAGACGGTCTTAATTCACCCCTCCACTTT. Amino acids: CASSYSDGLNSPLHF.

The chain's CDR3 is CASSIGSSGSEQFF. CDR3 DNA sequence: TGTGCCAGTAGTATAGGGTCTAGCGGGAGTGAGCAGTTCTTC. J is TRBJ2-1 and V is TRBV19; 10 positions match TRBD2. The trim removed 1 base at V and 9 bases at J, leaving 3 bases unmatched. The CDR3 sequence is 14 residues long. Germline V gives CDR1 LNHDA, CDR2 SQIVND (reference sequence).

The rearrangement links TRBV6-2 or TRBV6-3 to TRBJ2-5; D gene unclear. V was shortened by 6 bases and J by 2 bases, with 10 bases between the two germline ends. The CDR3 is 13 amino acids. Germline lookup yields CDR1 MNHEY and CDR2 SVGEGT. CDR3: CASRLNSQETQYF. CDR3 nucleotides: TGTGCCAGCAGACTTAACAGTCAAGAGACCCAGTACTTC.

This clonotype was seen at least ten times. V usage is TRBV7-8 and J usage is TRBJ2-3; D remains ambiguous. The CDR3 extends over 12 amino acids. Trimming removed 6 bases from V and 6 bases from J, with 10 bases in between. Per germline, CDR1 SGHVS and CDR2 FQNEAQ. Here the CDR3 DNA reads TGTGCCAGCAGACAGAGCCCGGATACGCAGTATTTT. It yields the protein CASRQSPDTQYF.

The V call is TRBV7-9, the J call TRBJ1-2, with D possibly matching TRBD1 (6 bases). V was cut by 3 bases and J by 6 bases, with 11 bases left in between. The CDR3 length is 13 residues. The V gene's germline CDR1 is SEHNR and CDR2 FQNEAQ (reference sequence). In DNA form, the CDR3 reads TGTGCCAGCAGCTTGAATCAGGGGCATGGCTACACCTTC. This codes for CASSLNQGHGYTF. Together with reference TRBV7-9 and TRBJ1-2, the CDR3 gives the full variable domain: DTGVSQNPRHKITKRGQNVTFRCDPISEHNRLYWYRQTLGQGPEFLTYFQNEAQLEKSRLLSDRFSAERPKGSFSTLEIQRTEQGDSAMYLCASSLNQGHGYTFGSGTRLTVV.

This clonotype was counted only a few times. The chain links TRBV20-1 to TRBJ1-1; 7 bases align to TRBD1. The CDR3 totals 13 residues. V lost 3 bases to trimming and J lost 3 bases; unmatched junction nucleotides: 4. Germline values: CDR1 DFQATT, CDR2 SNEGSKA (reference sequence). CDR3 protein: CSASFDRDTEAFF. DNA of the CDR3: TGCAGTGCTAGTTTCGACAGGGACACTGAAGCTTTCTTT.

This clonotype came up a few times. V gene TRBV6-5 combines with J gene TRBJ2-5; D is perhaps TRBD1 (6 bases). V was cut by 6 bases and J by 5 bases, with 16 bases left in between. Per germline, CDR1 MNHEY and CDR2 SVGAGI. The CDR3 extends over 14 amino acids. CDR3 in DNA: TGTGCCAGCAGCCCAGGGGACCTCAAGGAGACCCAGTACTTC. The encoded protein is CASSPGDLKETQYF.

This clonotype was seen many times. The CDR3 DNA is TGTGCCAGCAGTTTAAGGAGGGGGGTGCCCCAGCATTTT. Residues: CASSLRRGVPQHF. This chain links TRBV12-3 or TRBV12-4 with TRBJ1-5; D might be TRBD1 (6 bases). V lost 2 bases and J 9 bases, leaving 11 bases between the germline ends. The CDR3 is 13 amino acids.

Many counts were recorded for this clonotype. CDR3 nucleotides: TGTGCCAGCAGTTTAGTAGCGGGTCCCTCCTACAATGAGCAGTTCTTC. Its protein is CASSLVAGPSYNEQFF. V is TRBV28 and J is TRBJ2-1, with 7 bases aligning to TRBD2. Trimming cost V 2 bases and J 0 bases; bases outside gene matches: 4. The CDR3 extends over 16 amino acids. Germline V gene sequence: CDR1 MDHEN, CDR2 SYDVKM.

This clonotype was found many times. For the CDR3, the DNA is TGTGCCAGCAGCTTAGGTTTTAGTCGGGAGCAGTACTTC. As protein: CASSLGFSREQYF. This chain joins TRBV11-2 and TRBJ2-7; no clear D. The ends were cut back, 1 base at V and 7 bases at J, with 11 bases in the middle. CDR1 is SGHAT and CDR2 is FQNNGV in the germline V gene. The CDR3 has 13 residues.

For this clonotype: This clone may be a read error of a much larger clone one base away. This chain uses TRBV6-6 with TRBJ1-6; weak D call: TRBD1 (5 bases). Trimming shortened V by 0 bases and J by 9 bases, and 9 bases separated the two germline ends. Germline V gives CDR1 MNHNY, CDR2 SVGAGI (reference sequence). The CDR3 is made up of 14 amino acids. CDR3 bases: TGTGCCAGCAGTTACTCGGGGGTTATTTCACCCCTCCACTTT. It yields the protein CASSYSGVISPLHF.

This clonotype has at least ten counts. The rearrangement uses TRBV7-8 and TRBJ2-5; 7 bases are shared with TRBD2. V shed 2 bases and J 1 base; nucleotides not matched to a gene: 16. The CDR3 is 19 residues long. Germline values: CDR1 SGHVS, CDR2 FQNEAQ. The CDR3: CASSLSPGLAGVAQETQYF. The DNA of the CDR3 is TGTGCCAGCAGCTTATCACCGGGACTTGCGGGGGTCGCCCAAGAGACCCAGTACTTC.

The CDR3, as DNA: TGTGCCAGCAGCAAAAGGCCCGGGACAGGGTTTTTGGGACACGAGCAGTACTTC. Translation: CASSKRPGTGFLGHEQYF. The V call is TRBV21-1, the J call TRBJ2-7; TRBD1 reflects the table's D call only, with no check against the DNA. TRBV21-1 is deemed a pseudogene. This CDR3 has 18 residues.

This clonotype was counted at least ten times. At one boundary the junction diverges from the germline segment, which might be a read error. The chain carries TRBV14 and TRBJ1-2; TRBD1 matches 9 bases. CDR3 length: 14 residues. CDR1 and CDR2 from the germline V gene are SGHDN and FVKESK. The CDR3 reads CASSQSTGTGFLLF. CDR3 sequence (DNA): TGTGCCAGCAGCCAATCTACCGGGACAGGGTTTCTGTTGTTC.

This clonotype was detected many times. The V call is TRBV30, the J call TRBJ1-1; D may be TRBD1 (6 bases). The V and J ends lost 3 bases and 1 base respectively, with 9 bases between them. CDR1 is GTSNPN, CDR2 SVGIG, per germline (reference sequence). This CDR3 region has 13 residues. CDR3 in DNA: TGTGCCTGGAGCAAGACAGGGAACACTGAAGCTTTCTTT. Protein sequence: CAWSKTGNTEAFF.